This TCR beta chain was identified in a study of read filtering for tumor transcriptome and immune sequencing. Study-wide background: Revised staging placed eight or nine patients in R-ISS I, about 17 in II, over 5 in III. Whole-transcriptome libraries were prepared after DNase treatment.

Study-wide points: This fraction held mixed bone marrow immune cells after CD138-negative sorting. In IR-seq, single-read clonotypes were around four fifths of clonotypes but around 3.5% of reads.

Points on this clonotype: Its antigen is still unknown.

From germline, CDR1 is SGHRS and CDR2 YFSETQ. V lost 4 bases and J 7 bases, leaving 18 bases between the germline ends. The CDR3 loop spans 15 amino acids. Molecular barcoded adaptors covering alpha/delta and beta/gamma chains were used on about 0.4 ug RNA. MiXCR, run by TCRdb on the reads, gives a single entry per CDR3 protein. Of about 60,000 distinct CDR3 sequences listed, approximately 15% are singletons. Sequencing was performed on a population of CD138-negative cells sorted from bone marrow. The chain uses TRBV5-1 and TRBJ2-1, with D possibly matching TRBD1 (7 bases). The clonotype was recovered from a donor aged 40 or older with multiple myeloma. CDR3 DNA sequence: TGCGCCAGCAGCCCCCAGGGGGGCATGTTGAATGAGCAGTTCTTC. Amino acids: CASSPQGGMLNEQFF.